The clone carrying this T cell receptor (beta chain) was seen a single time. Sequencing was performed with immunoSEQ multiplex PCR; in TCRdb, only in-frame clones are kept and a portion is missing. The sample has about 250,000 clones; more than 75% are singletons. This sample was included in a study of blood T cell repertoires in COVID-19. The overall study: Sources were T cells, B-cell-depleted T cells, or PBMCs; the material itself was cDNA or gDNA.

V trimming: 5 bases; J trimming: 1 base; junction bases outside the gene matches: 8. CDR3 length equals 16 residues. Germline V gives CDR1 LGHDT, CDR2 YNNKEL (reference sequence). This sequence originates from a woman between 45 and 65 years old who had recovered from COVID-19. The chain links TRBV3-1 (or the pseudogene TRBV3-2) to TRBJ2-1, with 7 positions matching TRBD2. Sequenced sample: PBMCs or T cells enriched from blood (not recorded which). DNA for the CDR3: TGTGCCAGCAGCTTAAGGGGCGGGGGATCCTACAATGAGCAGTTCTTC. Amino acid sequence: CASSLRGGGSYNEQFF.